Sequencing of this T cell receptor (beta chain) was carried out in a study of somatic mutations in cytotoxic T cells in rheumatoid arthritis. Overall study: There were some V beta antibody-stained T-cell populations flow-sorted at nearly 100% purity, and these included V beta1+ cells sequenced for TCRB.

Regarding the study as a whole: No multiple-comparison adjustment was applied to the slight TRBV07 underrepresentation in rheumatoid arthritis patients.

There are 14 residues in the CDR3. CDR1 is MNHEY, CDR2 SVGAGI, per germline. J gave up 8 bases and V 6 bases, and 11 bases lay outside the gene matches. This clone appeared a single time. Antigen: not known. Clones were read by immunoSEQ multiplex PCR, and TCRdb kept only the in-frame ones, dropping some. Altogether some 12,000 clones are present, 60% to 80% being singletons, with the ten largest covering roughly an eighth. The rearrangement uses TRBV6-5 and TRBJ1-1; TRBD1 matches at 8 bases. The TCR comes from a man aged 50 to 59 in good health. The sequenced sample was CD8+ T cells sorted from blood. In DNA, the CDR3 is TGTGCCAGCAGACCCGGACAGGGTACCCGAGAAGCTTTCTTT. It encodes CASRPGQGTREAFF.